The rows below give T cell receptor beta chains drawn from one sample of a study of control samples from healthy donors and cancer patients. Only in-frame clones appear in the TCRdb table, and some are missing; sequencing was by immunoSEQ multiplex PCR. The data hold some 130,000 clones, with more than 85% observed a single time. The sample taken for sequencing was blood. Source of these receptors: a woman in her twenties or thirties in good health. The CDR3 runs from the conserved cysteine through the conserved F or W. Fields, in order: clone size, J gene, V gene, D gene, CDR3 protein, CDR3 DNA. D genes are given only for firm matches. Clone size is stated in some rows and not others, as once, few, many or a class when expanded.

-,TRBJ1-4,TRBV11-2,TRBD1,CASSRLGGGLKRGNEKLFF,TGTGCCAGCAGCCGCTTAGGGGGCGGGTTGAAGCGTGGAAATGAAAAACTGTTTTTT
-,TRBJ1-1,TRBV19,-,CASSGDGLEAFF,TGTGCCAGTTCGGGGGACGGCCTCGAAGCTTTCTTT
-,TRBJ2-6,TRBV10-3,-,CAISSPKNSGANVLTF,TGTGCCATCTCTTCCCCTAAGAACAGTGGGGCCAACGTCCTGACTTTC
-,TRBJ1-1,TRBV7-8,-,CASSRGGWDTEAFF,TGTGCCAGCAGCCGAGGGGGATGGGATACTGAAGCTTTCTTT
-,TRBJ2-5,TRBV11-2,-,CASSPNGGYQETQYF,TGTGCCAGCAGCCCAAACGGGGGTTACCAAGAGACCCAGTACTTC
-,TRBJ2-3,TRBV3-1/TRBV3-2,TRBD2,CASSPDPREREEIMGTDTQYF,TGTGCCAGCAGCCCCGACCCGAGAGAGCGGGAGGAGATTATGGGCACAGATACGCAGTATTTT
-,TRBJ2-3,TRBV19,-,CASSLGRADTQYF,TGTGCCAGTAGTCTAGGTCGCGCAGATACGCAGTATTTT
-,TRBJ2-4,TRBV13,TRBD2,CASSSGLAGAKNIQYF,TGTGCCAGCAGCTCGGGACTAGCGGGAGCCAAAAACATTCAGTACTTC
-,TRBJ1-4,TRBV5-6,-,CASSYSTGANEKLFF,TGTGCCAGCAGCTACTCCACAGGTGCTAATGAAAAACTGTTTTTT
-,TRBJ2-1,TRBV7-2,TRBD2,CASSLVGRLADNEQFF,TGTGCCAGCAGCTTGGTGGGAAGACTAGCCGACAATGAGCAGTTCTTC
-,TRBJ2-5,TRBV3-1/TRBV3-2,TRBD2,CASSQGLAGREQETQYF,TGTGCCAGCAGCCAAGGGCTAGCGGGAAGGGAACAAGAGACCCAGTACTTC
-,TRBJ2-7,TRBV28,-,CASSSWDGSGVLYEQYF,TGTGCCAGCAGTTCTTGGGATGGTAGCGGCGTACTTTACGAGCAGTACTTC
-,TRBJ2-7,TRBV29-1,TRBD1,CSVRGQGNYEQYF,TGCAGCGTCCGGGGACAGGGGAACTACGAGCAGTACTTC
-,TRBJ1-2,TRBV5-1,TRBD1,CASSSEGTGVYGYTF,TGCGCCAGCAGCTCAGAAGGGACAGGCGTCTATGGCTACACCTTC
-,TRBJ1-6,TRBV19,-,CASSISGDSPLHF,TGTGCCAGTAGTATTAGCGGGGATTCACCCCTCCACTTT
once,TRBJ2-1,TRBV3-1/TRBV3-2,TRBD2,CASSLGTSGTDEQFF,TGTGCCAGCAGCCTCGGGACTAGCGGGACGGATGAGCAGTTCTTC
-,TRBJ2-7,TRBV30,-,CAWSLRGGWEQYF,TGTGCCTGGAGTCTCAGGGGAGGTTGGGAGCAGTACTTC
-,TRBJ2-2,TRBV4-1,-,CASSQDHGEVGGELFF,TGCGCCAGCAGCCAAGATCACGGGGAGGTAGGCGGGGAGCTGTTTTTT
-,TRBJ1-1,TRBV3-1/TRBV3-2,-,CASTGQLNTEAFF,TGTGCCAGCACGGGACAATTGAACACTGAAGCTTTCTTT
-,TRBJ2-7,TRBV6-5,-,CASTPGLGSYEQYF,TGTGCCAGCACTCCGGGCCTCGGATCCTACGAGCAGTACTTC
once,TRBJ2-5,TRBV6-5,TRBD1,CASSLRTGGSETQYF,TGTGCCAGCAGCCTGAGGACAGGGGGCTCGGAGACCCAGTACTTC
few,TRBJ1-1,TRBV7-7,-,CASSLFLGDTEAFF,TGTGCTAGCAGCTTATTCTTAGGGGACACTGAAGCTTTCTTT
-,TRBJ1-1,TRBV25-1,-,CASSVGTENTEAFF,TGTGCCAGCAGTGTTGGGACGGAGAACACTGAAGCTTTCTTT
-,TRBJ1-5,TRBV24-1,-,CATSDSGTPEEPQHF,TGTGCCACCAGTGATTCCGGGACCCCAGAGGAGCCCCAGCATTTT
-,TRBJ2-7,TRBV30,-,CAWSEGGSSYEQYF,TGTGCCTGGAGTGAAGGCGGCAGCTCCTACGAGCAGTACTTC
once,TRBJ2-3,TRBV3-1/TRBV3-2,-,CASSQEPDGGTDTQYF,TGTGCCAGCAGCCAAGAACCCGATGGAGGAACAGATACGCAGTATTTT
-,TRBJ2-5,TRBV5-1,-,CASSQAGVAVETQYF,TGCGCCAGCAGCCAGGCAGGGGTAGCGGTGGAGACCCAGTACTTC
-,TRBJ1-2,TRBV25-1,-,CASSGLNRNYGYTF,TGTGCCAGCAGTGGCCTCAACAGGAATTATGGCTACACCTTC
-,TRBJ1-1,TRBV7-9,-,CASSSDSPSTEAFF,TGTGCCAGCAGCTCCGACAGCCCCAGCACTGAAGCTTTCTTT
-,TRBJ1-6,TRBV18,-,CASSPLQSSYNSPLHF,TGTGCCAGCTCACCACTCCAGTCCTCCTATAATTCACCCCTCCACTTT
-,TRBJ1-1,TRBV19,TRBD1,CASTARGGQGSTEAFF,TGTGCCAGTACCGCGAGGGGGGGACAGGGGTCCACTGAAGCTTTCTTT
-,TRBJ1-5,TRBV6-6,-,CASTQGDGLSNQPQHF,TGTGCCAGCACCCAAGGGGACGGACTTAGCAATCAGCCCCAGCATTTT
-,TRBJ2-1,TRBV6-5,-,CASSYGDGGANNEQFF,TGTGCCAGCAGTTACGGTGACGGCGGAGCCAACAATGAGCAGTTCTTC
-,TRBJ2-5,TRBV3-1/TRBV3-2,-,CASSQEGSGGAQYF,TGTGCCAGCAGCCAAGAGGGATCGGGCGGGGCCCAGTACTTC
-,TRBJ1-5,TRBV29-1,-,CSVGRGSNQPQHF,TGCAGCGTTGGCCGGGGTAGCAATCAGCCCCAGCATTTT
-,TRBJ2-3,TRBV2,TRBD2,CASSYLSGRGGTDTQYF,TGTGCCAGCAGTTACTTAAGCGGGAGGGGAGGGACAGATACGCAGTATTTT
few,TRBJ2-1,TRBV18,-,CASSPMSALNEQFF,TGTGCCAGCTCACCCATGTCGGCCCTAAATGAGCAGTTCTTC
-,TRBJ1-1,TRBV6-5,-,CASSRSENTEAFF,TGTGCCAGCAGTCGCTCAGAGAACACTGAAGCTTTCTTT
-,TRBJ2-1,TRBV2,TRBD2,CASSVLAGVRNEQFF,TGTGCCAGCAGTGTTCTAGCGGGAGTAAGAAATGAGCAGTTCTTC
-,TRBJ2-3,TRBV5-1,TRBD2,CASSLNGAGGPTDTQYF,TGCGCCAGCAGCTTGAATGGAGCGGGAGGTCCGACAGATACGCAGTATTTT
once,TRBJ2-2,TRBV3-1/TRBV3-2,-,CASSQTVDLYNGELFF,TGTGCCAGCAGCCAAACGGTCGACCTGTATAACGGGGAGCTGTTTTTT
-,TRBJ2-2,TRBV7-8,TRBD2,CASSFSLAETTGELFF,TGTGCCAGCAGCTTTTCCCTAGCGGAGACCACCGGGGAGCTGTTTTTT